The rows below give T cell receptor beta chains drawn from one sample of a study of blood T cells in healthy people across ages. Each CDR3 protein gets one entry after TCRdb re-called the 5' RACE reads with MiXCR. The table includes approximately 940,000 distinct CDR3 sequences, about 44% detected once. The sample taken for sequencing was blood. The receptors come from a man aged 25-45 years in good health. Each CDR3 is given with its conserved first and last residue. The D gene is left open where the match is weak. Clone sizes are given selectively: once, few, many, or a class where the clone is expanded.

size	D	V	J	CDR3	DNA
few	TRBD1	TRBV2	TRBJ2-7	CASSESPGGYEQYF	TGTGCCAGCAGTGAATCTCCAGGGGGATACGAGCAGTACTTC
-	TRBD1	TRBV6-5	TRBJ1-6	CASSKGQGGNSPLHF	TGTGCCAGCAGCAAGGGACAGGGCGGTAATTCACCCCTCCACTTT
-	-	TRBV29-1	TRBJ2-6	CSVEDRGAGSGANVLTF	TGCAGCGTTGAAGATCGAGGCGCCGGCTCTGGGGCCAACGTCCTGACTTTC
few	-	TRBV4-1	TRBJ2-5	CASRQGPIQRNAKETQYF	TGCGCCAGCAGGCAAGGCCCAATCCAGCGGAACGCTAAAGAGACCCAGTACTTC
-	TRBD2	TRBV5-1	TRBJ2-1	CASSLTWDLSGGGNEQFF	TGCGCCAGCAGCTTGACTTGGGACCTTAGCGGGGGGGGCAATGAGCAGTTCTTC
-	-	TRBV28	TRBJ2-7	CASLGSTSYEQYF	TGTGCCAGCCTGGGCAGCACTTCCTACGAGCAGTACTTC
few	-	TRBV3-1	TRBJ1-2	CASSQAGARYGYTF	TGTGCCAGCAGCCAAGCGGGAGCCCGTTATGGCTACACCTTC
many	-	TRBV10-3	TRBJ2-1	CAISLGDNEQFF	TGTGCCATCAGTCTTGGAGACAATGAGCAGTTCTTC
-	TRBD1	TRBV4-2	TRBJ1-6	CASSQDHGQGPLNYNSPLHF	TGTGCCAGCAGCCAAGATCACGGACAGGGTCCCCTCAACTATAATTCACCCCTCCACTTT
once	-	TRBV7-9	TRBJ1-1	CASSLAGFGQNEAFF	TGTGCCAGCAGCTTAGCGGGGTTTGGGCAGAATGAAGCTTTCTTT
few	TRBD2	TRBV7-2	TRBJ2-7	CASSLYLGGGYEQYF	TGTGCCAGCAGCTTATACCTCGGCGGGGGCTACGAGCAGTACTTC
-	-	TRBV11-3	TRBJ2-4	CASSEQGLGNIQYF	TGTGCCAGCAGCGAACAGGGATTAGGAAACATTCAGTACTTC
-	TRBD2	TRBV7-3	TRBJ2-1	CATSLAGGDEQFF	TGTGCCACCAGCTTAGCGGGTGGCGATGAGCAGTTCTTC
few	-	TRBV12-3/TRBV12-4	TRBJ2-7	CASSLGDTSFDEQYF	TGTGCCAGCAGTTTAGGGGACACATCATTTGACGAGCAGTACTTC
few	-	TRBV12-3/TRBV12-4	TRBJ2-1	CASSLDVGVWGEQFF	TGTGCCAGCAGTTTAGATGTTGGGGTTTGGGGTGAGCAGTTCTTC
many	-	TRBV29-1	TRBJ2-5	CSVDGTTGYQETQYF	TGCAGCGTTGATGGGACCACAGGGTACCAAGAGACCCAGTACTTC
-	TRBD2	TRBV10-3	TRBJ2-5	CAISVGGGGQETQYF	TGTGCCATCAGTGTAGGCGGGGGAGGTCAAGAGACCCAGTACTTC
few	-	TRBV27	TRBJ2-7	CASRVAGSYEQYF	TGTGCCAGCAGGGTCGCAGGTTCCTACGAGCAGTACTTC
-	-	TRBV2	TRBJ2-7	CASSEGRIEIYEQYF	TGTGCCAGCAGTGAAGGTAGGATAGAGATCTACGAGCAGTACTTC
many	-	TRBV9	TRBJ2-6	CASSAEGANVLTF	TGTGCCAGCAGCGCGGAAGGGGCCAACGTCCTGACTTTC
-	TRBD1	TRBV29-1	TRBJ2-7	CSVAGTESSSSYEQYF	TGCAGCGTGGCCGGGACAGAAAGTTCCAGCTCCTACGAGCAGTACTTC
-	-	TRBV20-1	TRBJ2-1	CSARKSRDSTYNEQFF	TGCAGTGCTAGAAAATCCCGGGACTCGACCTACAATGAGCAGTTCTTC
-	TRBD1	TRBV6-5	TRBJ1-2	CAGSYTGQGVPVGYGYTF	TGTGCCGGCAGTTACACCGGACAGGGAGTACCAGTCGGGTATGGCTACACCTTC
few	TRBD1	TRBV20-1	TRBJ2-1	CSAPHRQGPFYNEQFF	TGCAGTGCCCCACACCGACAGGGACCTTTCTACAATGAGCAGTTCTTC
-	-	TRBV11-1	TRBJ2-1	CASSVALVGEQFF	TGTGCCAGCAGCGTAGCGCTAGTGGGTGAGCAGTTCTTC
-	TRBD1	TRBV7-8	TRBJ2-7	CASSRHGTDSYEQYF	TGTGCCAGCAGTCGCCACGGGACAGATTCCTACGAGCAGTACTTC
-	-	TRBV4-1	TRBJ1-2	CASSLLAVDWEGYTF	TGCGCCAGCAGCCTACTCGCTGTGGACTGGGAAGGCTACACCTTC
few	-	TRBV6-2/TRBV6-3	TRBJ2-7	CASSLGYAQYF	TGTGCCAGCAGTCTAGGCTACGCGCAGTACTTC